This T cell receptor (beta chain) was found in a study of blood T cell repertoires in COVID-19. Study context: Some COVID-19 samples were acute and others convalescent; all came from the United States, Italy and Spain. Sample material is recorded as cDNA or gDNA derived from T cells, B-cell-depleted T cells, or PBMCs.

The V end was cut by 0 bases, the J end by 7 bases, with 10 bases between. This CDR3 is 14 amino acids long. From germline, CDR1 is SGHRS and CDR2 YFSETQ. Original methodology: Reference gene primer amplification in the assay estimated nucleated cell counts. Repertoires were generated with immunoSEQ multiplex PCR, while TCRdb's copy carries only in-frame clones and drops some. Clone size and the V and J calls come from that table; the DNA yielded D and trimming. The profile shows 150,000 to 200,000 clones, 65% to 85% of them singletons. The sample was peripheral blood. This sequence was found in a man aged 60-69 years with active or convalescent COVID-19. The rearrangement joins TRBV5-1 to TRBJ2-2, with a possible D match to TRBD1 (5 bases). CDR3 loop: CASSLGGADGELFF. CDR3 coding DNA: TGCGCCAGCAGCTTGGGGGGCGCGGACGGGGAGCTGTTTTTT.